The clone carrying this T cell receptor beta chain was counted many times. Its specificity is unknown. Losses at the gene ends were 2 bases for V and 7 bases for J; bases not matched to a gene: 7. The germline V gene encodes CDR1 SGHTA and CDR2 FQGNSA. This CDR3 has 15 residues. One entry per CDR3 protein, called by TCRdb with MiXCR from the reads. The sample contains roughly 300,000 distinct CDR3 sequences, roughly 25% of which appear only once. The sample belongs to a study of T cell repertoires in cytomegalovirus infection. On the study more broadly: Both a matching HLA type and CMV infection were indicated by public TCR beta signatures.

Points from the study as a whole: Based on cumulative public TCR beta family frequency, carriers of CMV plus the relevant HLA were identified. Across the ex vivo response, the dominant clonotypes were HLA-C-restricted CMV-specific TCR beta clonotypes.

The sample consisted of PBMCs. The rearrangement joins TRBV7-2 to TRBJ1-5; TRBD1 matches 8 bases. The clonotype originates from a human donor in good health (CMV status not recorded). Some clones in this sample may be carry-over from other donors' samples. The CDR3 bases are TGTGCCAGCAGCTTAAACGGACAGGGCGGGCAGCCCCAGCATTTT. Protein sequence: CASSLNGQGGQPQHF.